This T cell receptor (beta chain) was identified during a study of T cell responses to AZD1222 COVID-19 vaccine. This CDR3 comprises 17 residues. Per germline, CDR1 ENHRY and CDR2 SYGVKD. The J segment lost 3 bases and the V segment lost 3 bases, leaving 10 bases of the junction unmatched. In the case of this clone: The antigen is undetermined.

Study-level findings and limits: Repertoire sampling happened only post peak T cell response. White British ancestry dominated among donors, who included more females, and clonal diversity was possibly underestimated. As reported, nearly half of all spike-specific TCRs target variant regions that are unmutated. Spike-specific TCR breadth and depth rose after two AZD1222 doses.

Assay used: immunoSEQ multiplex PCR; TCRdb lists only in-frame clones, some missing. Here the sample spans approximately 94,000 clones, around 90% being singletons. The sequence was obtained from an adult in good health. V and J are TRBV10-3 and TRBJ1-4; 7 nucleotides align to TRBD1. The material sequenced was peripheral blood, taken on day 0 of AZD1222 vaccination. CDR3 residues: CAISERGRGGANEKLFF. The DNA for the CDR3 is TGTGCCATCAGTGAAAGGGGGCGCGGGGGGGCTAATGAAAAACTGTTTTTT.